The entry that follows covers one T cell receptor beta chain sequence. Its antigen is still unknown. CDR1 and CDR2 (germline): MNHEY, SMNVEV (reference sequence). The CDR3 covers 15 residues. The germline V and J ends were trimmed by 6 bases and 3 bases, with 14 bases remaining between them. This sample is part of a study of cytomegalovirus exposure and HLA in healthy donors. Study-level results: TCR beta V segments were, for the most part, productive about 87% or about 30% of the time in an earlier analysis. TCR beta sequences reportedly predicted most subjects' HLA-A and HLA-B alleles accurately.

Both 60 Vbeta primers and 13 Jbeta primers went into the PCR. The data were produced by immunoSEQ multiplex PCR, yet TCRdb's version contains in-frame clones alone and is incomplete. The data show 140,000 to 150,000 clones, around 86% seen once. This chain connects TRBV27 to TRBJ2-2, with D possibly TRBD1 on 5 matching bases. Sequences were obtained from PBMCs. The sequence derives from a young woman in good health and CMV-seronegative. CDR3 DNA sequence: TGTGCCAGCAGCCTCAGGGCCGTTTACACCGGGGAGCTGTTTTTT. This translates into CASSLRAVYTGELFF.